This is a list of T cell receptor beta chains from one sample in a study of beta chain features in type 1 diabetes. The method was immunoSEQ multiplex PCR; TCRdb's version includes in-frame clones alone and lacks a portion of them. The table lists roughly 250,000 clones, around 20% of them singletons, with about 0.027% in the top ten. The specimen sequenced was naive CD4+ T cells from blood. All receptors come from a woman between 40 and 55 years old with type 1 diabetes. The CDR3 runs from the conserved cysteine through the conserved F or W. The D gene is left open where the match is weak. Clone size is shown for a subset of rows, as once, few, many or a class of expanded clone.

j_gene,d_gene,v_gene,abundance,CDR3nt,CDR3aa
TRBJ2-2,NA,TRBV25-1,NA,TGTGCCAGCAGCAGGGGTCCCTCCTCGAACACCGGGGAGCTGTTTTTT,CASSRGPSSNTGELFF
TRBJ2-5,NA,TRBV19,NA,TGTGCCAGTAGCGGACAGGGAGGGGGCCAAGAGACCCAGTACTTC,CASSGQGGGQETQYF
TRBJ2-6,NA,TRBV6-4,NA,TGTGCCAGCCGAGGCTCTGGGGCCAACGTCCTGACTTTC,CASRGSGANVLTF
TRBJ2-5,NA,TRBV25-1,NA,TGTGCCAGCAGTGATCGCGACAGGGAGACCCAGTACTTC,CASSDRDRETQYF
TRBJ2-3,TRBD2,TRBV11-3,few,TGTGCCAGCAGTCATAGCGGGATCACAGATACGCAGTATTTT,CASSHSGITDTQYF
TRBJ1-5,TRBD1,TRBV28,once,TGTGCCAGCAGCCCGGGACAGGGGGCAAATCAGCCCCAGCATTTT,CASSPGQGANQPQHF
TRBJ2-1,TRBD1,TRBV6-6,NA,TGTGCCAGCAGTTACGAGGACAGGGGAGGGCATGAGCAGTTCTTC,CASSYEDRGGHEQFF
TRBJ2-7,TRBD2,TRBV19,NA,TGTGCCAGTAGTGAAGGCGGGGGTAGCTCCTACGAGCAGTACTTC,CASSEGGGSSYEQYF
TRBJ2-7,NA,TRBV7-3,NA,TGTGTAGCGAATCAGCGGCCGGTGCCCTACGAGCAGTACTTC,CVANQRPVPYEQYF
TRBJ1-4,NA,TRBV4-1,once,TGCGCCAGCAGCCAAGATCTATGGGGCGGGAGGACTAATGAAAAACTGTTTTTT,CASSQDLWGGRTNEKLFF
TRBJ2-7,NA,TRBV9,few,TGTGCCAGCAGCCCCAACAATCTTAACAGGGACGAGCAGTACTTC,CASSPNNLNRDEQYF
TRBJ2-7,TRBD1,TRBV5-1,NA,TGCGCCAGCAGCCTGGGGACAGGGAATGACGAGCAGTACTTC,CASSLGTGNDEQYF
TRBJ2-1,NA,TRBV2,few,TGTGCCAGCAGGCTAGCGAGCGCTAGAGATGAGCAGTTCTTC,CASRLASARDEQFF
TRBJ1-2,NA,TRBV4-2,few,TGTGCCAGCAGCGGGCGCGGGGGCTACACCTTC,CASSGRGGYTF
TRBJ2-1,NA,TRBV5-1,few,TGCGCCAGCAGCTTGAGTACGGACAGCCTTAGCTCCTACAATGAGCAGTTCTTC,CASSLSTDSLSSYNEQFF
TRBJ2-7,TRBD2,TRBV4-1,NA,TGCGCCAGCAGCCTTACTAGCGGGAGTAGGTCCGAGCAGTACTTC,CASSLTSGSRSEQYF
TRBJ2-6,NA,TRBV7-2,once,TGTGCCAGCAGCTTAAAGGGGGCTGGGGCCAACGTCCTGACTTTC,CASSLKGAGANVLTF
TRBJ2-5,TRBD2,TRBV9,NA,TGTGCCAGCAGCGTAGAGCGGGGGGGCCGGGAGACCCAGTACTTC,CASSVERGGRETQYF
TRBJ2-5,NA,TRBV4-2,NA,TGTGCCAGCAGCCCCGGGACTCTAATCCAAGAGACCCAGTACTTC,CASSPGTLIQETQYF
TRBJ2-1,TRBD2,TRBV5-1,NA,TGCGCCAGCAGCCCGGGACTAGCGACCTACAATGAGCAGTTCTTC,CASSPGLATYNEQFF
TRBJ1-5,TRBD1,TRBV7-2,few,TGTGCCAGCACCTTCCGACAGGGAAGTCAGCCCCAGCATTTT,CASTFRQGSQPQHF
TRBJ2-1,TRBD2,TRBV11-3,NA,TGTGCCAGCAGCTTAGGACTAGCGGGAGACAATGAGCAGTTCTTC,CASSLGLAGDNEQFF
TRBJ2-5,TRBD1,TRBV11-1,NA,TGTGCCAGCAGCTTACGGGGGTCGGGACAGGCGGAGACCCAGTACTTC,CASSLRGSGQAETQYF
TRBJ2-5,TRBD1,TRBV7-2,few,TGTGCCAGCAGCCGAACAGGGGGACCGGAGACCCAGTACTTC,CASSRTGGPETQYF
TRBJ1-2,TRBD1,TRBV28,NA,TGTGCCAGCAGCTCCGGACAGGGACCGATCCATGGCTACACCTTC,CASSSGQGPIHGYTF
TRBJ1-2,NA,TRBV7-9,few,TGTGCCAGCAGCTTAGATCGGCGACAGAACTATGGCTACACCTTC,CASSLDRRQNYGYTF
TRBJ2-3,NA,TRBV28,few,TGTGCCAGCAGTTTAAGGGGCCTAAGAGATACGCAGTATTTT,CASSLRGLRDTQYF
TRBJ1-1,TRBD1,TRBV9,NA,TGTGCCAGCAGCTTGCGGGACAGGGAGTGGAACACTGAAGCTTTCTTT,CASSLRDREWNTEAFF
TRBJ1-1,NA,TRBV28,NA,TGTGCCAGCAGAGAGACAGGGAACACTGAAGCTTTCTTT,CASRETGNTEAFF
TRBJ1-2,TRBD1,TRBV18,few,TGTGCCAGCTCACCGGGGACCGGGACAGGGGCCTCAGATGGCTACACCTTC,CASSPGTGTGASDGYTF
TRBJ2-3,TRBD2,TRBV4-2,NA,TGTGCCAGCAGTTACGGGACTAGCGGGATGTTGGGAGATACGCAGTATTTT,CASSYGTSGMLGDTQYF
TRBJ2-7,TRBD2,TRBV7-2,NA,TGTGCCAGCAGCCCTAGCGGGAGAGGAACGGAGCAGTACTTC,CASSPSGRGTEQYF
TRBJ1-2,NA,TRBV9,NA,TGTGCCAGCAGCATAGGGACAAGCCAGAACTATGGCTACACCTTC,CASSIGTSQNYGYTF
TRBJ1-1,NA,TRBV7-3,NA,TGTGCCAGCAGCCAGACAGCCCTGAACACTGAAGCTTTCTTT,CASSQTALNTEAFF
TRBJ1-1,NA,TRBV11-2,few,TGTGCCAGCACCGGACTGGGGAACACTGAAGCTTTCTTT,CASTGLGNTEAFF
TRBJ2-7,NA,TRBV7-2,NA,TGTGCCAGCAGCTCGAGGACTCCGAGCGAGCAGTACTTC,CASSSRTPSEQYF
TRBJ2-7,TRBD2,TRBV9,NA,TGTGCCAGCACCGTCAGCGGGAGTAGCTACGAGCAGTACTTC,CASTVSGSSYEQYF